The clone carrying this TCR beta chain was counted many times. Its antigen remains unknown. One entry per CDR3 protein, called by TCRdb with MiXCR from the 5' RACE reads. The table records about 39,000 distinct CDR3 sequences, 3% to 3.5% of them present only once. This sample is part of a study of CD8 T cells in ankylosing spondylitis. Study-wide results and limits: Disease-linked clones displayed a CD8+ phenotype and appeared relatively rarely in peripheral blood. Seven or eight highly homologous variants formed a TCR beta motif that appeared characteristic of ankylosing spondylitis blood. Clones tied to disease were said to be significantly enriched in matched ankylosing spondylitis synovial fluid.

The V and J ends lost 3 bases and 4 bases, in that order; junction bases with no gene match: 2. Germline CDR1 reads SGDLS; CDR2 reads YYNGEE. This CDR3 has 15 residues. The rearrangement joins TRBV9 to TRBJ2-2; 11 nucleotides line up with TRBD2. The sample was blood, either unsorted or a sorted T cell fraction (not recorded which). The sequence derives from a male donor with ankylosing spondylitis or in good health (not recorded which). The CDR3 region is CASSETSGATGELFF. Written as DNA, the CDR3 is TGTGCCAGCAGCGAGACTAGCGGGGCCACCGGGGAGCTGTTTTTT.